This TCR beta chain was sequenced during a study of CD8 T cells in ankylosing spondylitis. The germline V gene has CDR1 LGHNA and CDR2 YNFKEQ. V dropped 0 bases and J dropped 8 bases, with 4 bases sitting between them. The CDR3 is 12 amino acids. One entry per CDR3 protein results from TCRdb running MiXCR on the 5' RACE reads. The profile shows over 200,000 distinct CDR3 sequences, approximately 10% of them singletons. This clonotype was counted ten times or more. What it binds is unknown. Findings and caveats of the study: Existing reports had already noted some motif variants in reactive arthritis synovial fluid and blood. Within peripheral blood, clones linked to disease were CD8+ and relatively rare.

Sequencing was carried out using blood, either unsorted or a sorted T cell fraction (not recorded which). The receptor comes from a male donor with ankylosing spondylitis or in good health (not recorded which). The chain employs TRBV4-2 and TRBJ2-2; D call uncertain. CDR3 loop: CASSQEGGELFF. CDR3 nucleotides: TGTGCCAGCAGCCAAGAGGGGGGGGAGCTGTTTTTT.